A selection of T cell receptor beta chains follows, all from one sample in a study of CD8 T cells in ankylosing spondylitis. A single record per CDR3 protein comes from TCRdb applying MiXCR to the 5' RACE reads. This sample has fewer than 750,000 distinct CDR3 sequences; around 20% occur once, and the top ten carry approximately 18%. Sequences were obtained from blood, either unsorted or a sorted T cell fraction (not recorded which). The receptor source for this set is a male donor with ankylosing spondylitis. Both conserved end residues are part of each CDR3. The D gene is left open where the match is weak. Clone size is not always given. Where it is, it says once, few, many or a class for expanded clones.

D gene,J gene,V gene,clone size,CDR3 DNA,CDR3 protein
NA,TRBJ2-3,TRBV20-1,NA,TGCAGTGCTAGAGATGTTACAAGGCTACGTGGCACAGATACGCAGTATTTT,CSARDVTRLRGTDTQYF
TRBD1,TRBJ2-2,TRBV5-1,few,TGCGCCAGCAGCGCCCGACAGGGTTGGTACGGGGAGCTGTTTTTT,CASSARQGWYGELFF
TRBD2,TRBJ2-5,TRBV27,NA,TGTGCCAGCAGTGCTGGGACTAGCGGCAGCGGGACCCAGTACTTC,CASSAGTSGSGTQYF
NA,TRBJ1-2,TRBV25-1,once,TGTGCCAGCAGTGACGGGACCACCTTTGGCTACACCTTC,CASSDGTTFGYTF
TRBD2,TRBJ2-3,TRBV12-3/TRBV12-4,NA,TGTGCCAGCAGTATACAGCGGGGGGGCCGGGTAGATACGCAGTATTTT,CASSIQRGGRVDTQYF
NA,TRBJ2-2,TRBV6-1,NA,TGTGCCAGCAGTGGCCTCGTGGGGCGAGGGGACACCGGGGAGCTGTTTTTT,CASSGLVGRGDTGELFF
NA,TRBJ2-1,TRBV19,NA,TGTGCCAGTAGTATGAAGGGGACCCTTCAAACTCGGGCTGAGCAGTTCTTC,CASSMKGTLQTRAEQFF
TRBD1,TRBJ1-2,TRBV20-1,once,TGCAGTGCCGCCCCCGGGACAGGGACTAACTATGGCTACACCTTC,CSAAPGTGTNYGYTF
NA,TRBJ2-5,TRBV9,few,TGTGCCAGCAGCGTAGGTGGAGGGGGGACAGCGGAGACCCAGTACTTC,CASSVGGGGTAETQYF
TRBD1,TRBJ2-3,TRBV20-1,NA,TGCAGTGCTAGGTTCCCGGGACAGGGGGCGGGGGATACGCAGTATTTT,CSARFPGQGAGDTQYF
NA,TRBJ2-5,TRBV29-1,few,TGCAGCGTCGGGCTGGGTGGCGCCCAAGAGACCCAGTACTTC,CSVGLGGAQETQYF
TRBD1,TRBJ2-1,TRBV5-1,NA,TGCGCCAGCAGACGTGGACAGGGAGGCGCTAGCTTGACTCTCCATGAGCAGTTCTTC,CASRRGQGGASLTLHEQFF
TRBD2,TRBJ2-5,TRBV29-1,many,TGCAGCGTTGTACCTCGACTAGCGGGAGTGGAGACCCAGTACTTC,CSVVPRLAGVETQYF
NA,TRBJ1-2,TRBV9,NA,TGTGCCAGCAGCGCCGGGACACCCGGCTACACCTTC,CASSAGTPGYTF
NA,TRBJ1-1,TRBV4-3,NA,TGCGCCAGCAGCCAGGTCTACGCCGCGAACACTGAAGCTTTCTTT,CASSQVYAANTEAFF
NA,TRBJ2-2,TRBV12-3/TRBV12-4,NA,TGTGCCAGCAGTCCCATGGGGGGGGAGCTGTTTTTT,CASSPMGGELFF
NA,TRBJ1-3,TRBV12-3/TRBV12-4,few,TGTGCCAGCACCCTTACAGGGACCGGTGGAAACACCATATATTTT,CASTLTGTGGNTIYF
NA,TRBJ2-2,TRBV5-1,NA,TGCGCCAGCAGCTTGAAACAGGGCGGCGGGGAGCTGTTTTTT,CASSLKQGGGELFF
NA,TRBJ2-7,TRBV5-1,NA,TGCGCCAGCAGCTTGATGGCCGGCCACGAGCAGTACTTC,CASSLMAGHEQYF
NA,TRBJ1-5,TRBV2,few,TGTGCCAGCAGTGCTGCAGGGACCCGCCATCAGCCCCAGCATTTT,CASSAAGTRHQPQHF
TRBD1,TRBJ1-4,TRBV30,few,TGTGCCTGGAGTCCCGGGACAGGGGGTGAAAAACTGTTTTTT,CAWSPGTGGEKLFF
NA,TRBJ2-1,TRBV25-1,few,TGTGCCAGCAGTCGGCGCGCCTTGGGTAATGAGCAGTTCTTC,CASSRRALGNEQFF
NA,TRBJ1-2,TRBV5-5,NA,TGTGCCAGCAGCTTCGCTGACGCTGGCTACACCTTC,CASSFADAGYTF
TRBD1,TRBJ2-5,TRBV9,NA,TGTGCCAGCAGCGTAGTGATCGGGACAGGAGAGACCCAGTACTTC,CASSVVIGTGETQYF
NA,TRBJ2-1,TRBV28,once,TGTGCCAGCAGTTCCCCCCTGTCGTCCAGATACAATGAGCAGTTCTTC,CASSSPLSSRYNEQFF
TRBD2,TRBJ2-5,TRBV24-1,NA,TGTGCCACCAGTCTCGCGGGAGGGGAAGAGACCCAGTACTTC,CATSLAGGEETQYF
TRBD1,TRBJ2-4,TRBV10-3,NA,TGTGCCATCAGTGAAACAGGGGGCCGAGGGTTCAAAAACATTCAGTACTTC,CAISETGGRGFKNIQYF
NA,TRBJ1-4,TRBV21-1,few,TGTGCCAGCACCCGAGGGGGTCCTCCGGAAAAACTGTTTTTT,CASTRGGPPEKLFF
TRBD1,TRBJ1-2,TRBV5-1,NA,TGCGCCAGCAGCCCCGGGACAGGGCAGTATGGCTACACCTTC,CASSPGTGQYGYTF
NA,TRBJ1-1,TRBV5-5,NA,TGTGCCAGCAGCGGACGCGGGACCGAGAAAGAAGCTTTCTTT,CASSGRGTEKEAFF
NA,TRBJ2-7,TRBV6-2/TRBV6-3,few,TGTGCCAGCAGTTTGGGAGAAGAGAGCTACGAGCAGTACTTC,CASSLGEESYEQYF
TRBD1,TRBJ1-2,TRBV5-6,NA,TGTGCCAGCACCGTGGGACAGGGCGTTGTCGGCTACACCTTC,CASTVGQGVVGYTF
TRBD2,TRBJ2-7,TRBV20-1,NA,TGCAGTGCTAGAGCCCTAGCGGGGGGATCCTACGAGCAGTACTTC,CSARALAGGSYEQYF
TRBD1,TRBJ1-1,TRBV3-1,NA,TGTGCCAGCAGCCGCCACAGGGGACAGAACACTGAAGCTTTCTTT,CASSRHRGQNTEAFF
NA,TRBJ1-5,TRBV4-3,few,TGCGCCAGCAGCCAAGTTGGCGCAGGAGATAATCAGCCCCAGCATTTT,CASSQVGAGDNQPQHF
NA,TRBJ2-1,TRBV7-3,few,TGTGCCAGCAGCCCCATGGGGGGGCTAAGGTTAAACAATGAGCAGTTCTTC,CASSPMGGLRLNNEQFF
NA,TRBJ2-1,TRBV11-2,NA,TGTGCCAGCAGCTTCGTTGCGGCTGCCTACAATGAGCAGTTCTTC,CASSFVAAAYNEQFF
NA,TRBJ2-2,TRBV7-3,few,TGTGCCAGCAGCCCGCAGGGGTGGGACACCGGGGAGCTGTTTTTT,CASSPQGWDTGELFF
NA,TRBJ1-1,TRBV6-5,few,TGTGCCAGCAGTTATAGTGGCAGTCCGAACACTGAAGCTTTCTTT,CASSYSGSPNTEAFF
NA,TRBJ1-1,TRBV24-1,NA,TGTGCCACCAGTAGGGGTACCGGGAGGAATGAAGCTTTCTTT,CATSRGTGRNEAFF
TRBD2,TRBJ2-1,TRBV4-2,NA,TGTGCCAGCAGCGAGACTTTAGCGGGAGGGTACAATGAGCAGTTCTTC,CASSETLAGGYNEQFF
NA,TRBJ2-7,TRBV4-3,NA,TGCGCCAGCAGCCAAGACGGGGTGGGGAACGAGCAGTACTTC,CASSQDGVGNEQYF
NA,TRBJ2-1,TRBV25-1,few,TGTGCCAGCAGTACCCCCGGGACGGGGAGATACAATGAGCAGTTCTTC,CASSTPGTGRYNEQFF
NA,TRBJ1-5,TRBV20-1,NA,TGCAGTGCTAGAGATCACCGGGAGGGGTTGTTCGGCGATCAGCCCCAGCATTTT,CSARDHREGLFGDQPQHF
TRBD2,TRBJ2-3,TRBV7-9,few,TGTGCCAGCAGCTCAAGCGGGACTAACACAGATACGCAGTATTTT,CASSSSGTNTDTQYF
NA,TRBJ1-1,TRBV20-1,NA,TGCAGTGCTAGCCCGACTTACACTGAAGCTTTCTTT,CSASPTYTEAFF
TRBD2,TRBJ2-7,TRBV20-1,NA,TGCAGTGCTAGAGGAGAAGCGGGGGTCTGGAAGCAGTACTTC,CSARGEAGVWKQYF
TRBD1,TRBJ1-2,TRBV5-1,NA,TGCGCCAGCAGCCCCTTCTACAGGGGCTCGGGAGGCTACACCTTC,CASSPFYRGSGGYTF
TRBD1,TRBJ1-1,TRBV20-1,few,TGCAGTGCAACCGGGACAGGGGTTACTGAAGCTTTCTTT,CSATGTGVTEAFF
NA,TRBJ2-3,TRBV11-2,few,TGTGCCAGCAGCCCAAGTAGAGCAGCAGATACGCAGTATTTT,CASSPSRAADTQYF
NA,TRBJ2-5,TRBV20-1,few,TGCAGTGCTAGAGCCGGCAGGGGCGGCCGGGAGACCCAGTACTTC,CSARAGRGGRETQYF